This T cell receptor (beta chain) was documented in a study of control samples from healthy donors and cancer patients. Profiled with immunoSEQ multiplex PCR; TCRdb holds only in-frame clones, not every one. The sample has about 63,000 clones, 70% to 90% seen once. This clone was detected only once. Material for sequencing was blood. This receptor was obtained from a man aged 35 to 55 in good health.

The CDR3 region is CASSPEFGDTQYF. In DNA form, the CDR3 reads TGTGCCAGCTCACCAGAGTTTGGAGATACGCAGTATTTT. The chain has TRBV18 and TRBJ2-3; D gene uncertain. V shed 2 bases and J shed 5 bases, with 8 bases lying between them. CDR3 length: 13 amino acids. Looked up from germline, CDR1 is KGHSH and CDR2 is LQKENI.